Listed below are T cell receptor beta chains from one sample, sequenced in a study of blood T cell repertoires in COVID-19. Clones were sequenced by immunoSEQ multiplex PCR, and TCRdb holds only the in-frame ones, with some missing. The data show approximately 150,000 clones, over 80% seen once. The sequencing input was PBMCs or T cells enriched from blood (not recorded which). Receptors were obtained from a man in his sixties who had recovered from COVID-19. CDR3s include the opening cysteine and the closing phenylalanine or tryptophan. Size values are once, few and many counts, or a class for expanded clones, and some rows have none.

size	V	CDR3
.	TRBV2	CAIGGFPWILPSSGLNTGELFF
.	TRBV7-9	CASSPRDRTSYEQYF
.	TRBV5-1	CASSPLAGGPYNEQFF
.	TRBV2	CASSGSGRMDEQFF
.	TRBV7-2	CASSLYTEAFF
.	TRBV7-9	CASRRTGALTLNEQFF
.	TRBV7-8	CASWGGGTDTQYF
.	TRBV27	CASSLLGQGANGYTF
.	TRBV28	CASSMPGQARADTQYF
.	TRBV7-8	CASSKAWTDNYEQYF
.	TRBV21-1	CASSRGKGAGDDTGELFF
.	TRBV6-5	CASSPPRGNNSPLHF
few	TRBV12-3/TRBV12-4	CASSSQFGNTIYF
.	TRBV6-5	CASCRGFNTGELFF
.	TRBV24-1	CATSDFGGATDTQYF
.	TRBV10-3	CASNGDSPPDTQYF
.	TRBV5-1	CASSLGRDSPLHF
.	TRBV6-1	CASSEQRVEKLFF
.	TRBV7-9	CASSFRGEGGTGELFF
.	TRBV9	CASSASTSRITDTQYF
.	TRBV12-5	CASGLSALAGGKGSYNEQFF
.	TRBV19	CASRRRWDRPSEDPNEKLFF
.	TRBV3-1/TRBV3-2	CASSLEYRGSNYGYTF
once	TRBV3-1/TRBV3-2	CASSPTRIGSGNTIYF
.	TRBV10-3	CATSPQGTGELFF
.	TRBV3-1/TRBV3-2	CASSQWQGPTSYEQYF
.	TRBV7-6	CASSLRVGGNQPQHF
.	TRBV6-5	CASSYDTNYGYTF
few	TRBV6-4	CASSRTSGVDTQYF
once	TRBV5-1	CASRGGGYQETQYF
.	TRBV18	CASSPQGWGTGSTEAFF
.	TRBV5-1	CASSPGQGAFNEQFF
.	TRBV15	CATSSGTGGATGELFF
.	TRBV7-6	CASSLGQNTGELFF
.	TRBV2	CASIDSFYGYTF
.	TRBV7-8	CASSVRGQPNYGYTF
.	TRBV6-1	CASSEAASGRRRETQYF
.	TRBV3-1/TRBV3-2	CASSLTGGNQPQHF
.	TRBV13	CASSLQGFRGYTF
.	TRBV6-5	CASSQTSGRGYEQFF
few	TRBV6-5	CASRGSSTQEAEAFF
medium-sized	TRBV6-5	CASSYDRGDYGYTF
.	TRBV29-1	CSGGMSGNTIYF
.	TRBV4-2	CASSPSTGTTTGELFF
.	TRBV24-1	CATSRDSNNEQFF
few	TRBV12-3/TRBV12-4	CASGIGRYQPQHF
.	TRBV12-3/TRBV12-4	CASSPAGKAEQYF
.	TRBV20-1	CSARGPGWQYF
.	TRBV28	CASSTSGTRGGYTF
.	TRBV11-2	CASSLWGAGTGYPNEQFF
.	TRBV3-1/TRBV3-2	CASSQVMGLYEQYF
.	TRBV2	CASSYPNRGREQYF
.	TRBV19	CASRPDRDRGRGAFF
.	TRBV6-5	CASSSTVVSPLHF
.	TRBV28	CASSLSGVSDRREKLFF